A selection of T cell receptor beta chains follows, all from one sample in a study of beta chain features in type 1 diabetes. Here immunoSEQ multiplex PCR was the method, and the copy in TCRdb shows in-frame clones only, minus some. This sample has approximately 17,000 clones, with about three quarters found just once. Sequences were obtained from stem cell memory CD4+ T cells from blood. The source of these receptors is a man aged 25-45 years with type 1 diabetes. Each CDR3 is given with its conserved first and last residue.

CDR3	V	J
CASRSPHSYGYTF	TRBV28	TRBJ1-2
CASCAGVTGNEQCF	TRBV2	TRBJ2-7
CASSFSGETDTQYF	TRBV7-7	TRBJ2-3
CASSFSGTSGGADTQYF	TRBV7-3	TRBJ2-3
CASSQDPRLEGNTIYF	TRBV4-3	TRBJ1-3
CASSQDSANGGYTF	TRBV4-2	TRBJ1-2
CASSPGTGSYF	TRBV18	TRBJ2-3
CASSLRDRAYEQYF	TRBV7-9	TRBJ2-7
CASRLGGSVGTGELFF	TRBV2	TRBJ2-2
CASSQAGGTKGEQYF	TRBV4-1	TRBJ2-7
CASRVGLAGGDTQYF	TRBV2	TRBJ2-3
CASSFITEAFF	TRBV7-2	TRBJ1-1
CSVDAGTGGSYEQYF	TRBV29-1	TRBJ2-7
CASSSGQGYYEQYF	TRBV28	TRBJ2-7
CASSKEDRGLGYTF	TRBV25-1	TRBJ1-2
CAGTQGLSGNTIYF	TRBV6-1	TRBJ1-3
CASSPGTSGGVPQETQYF	TRBV9	TRBJ2-5
CASSIQTSGGEAQYF	TRBV2	TRBJ2-5
CASSATSGAEELFF	TRBV7-2	TRBJ2-2
CASSFPGTGNHEQYF	TRBV6-5	TRBJ2-7
CASSPTPPGTGKETQYF	TRBV27	TRBJ2-5
CAWSVLGTVTTIYF	TRBV30	TRBJ1-3
CAGGLLVPGQGGPLHF	TRBV2	TRBJ1-6
CASSVSGGREDTQYF	TRBV9	TRBJ2-3
CASSPTRVATNEKLFF	TRBV19	TRBJ1-4